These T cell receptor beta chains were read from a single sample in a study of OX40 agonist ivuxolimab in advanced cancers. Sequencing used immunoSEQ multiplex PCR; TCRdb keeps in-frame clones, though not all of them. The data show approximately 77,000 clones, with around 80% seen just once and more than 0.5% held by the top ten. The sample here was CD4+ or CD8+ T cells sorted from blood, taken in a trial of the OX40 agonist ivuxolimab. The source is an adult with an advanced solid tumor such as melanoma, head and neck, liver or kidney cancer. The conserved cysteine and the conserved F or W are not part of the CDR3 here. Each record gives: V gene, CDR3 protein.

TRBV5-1,ASSFGGTSKMNTEAF
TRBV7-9,ASSLGGGAGATYEQY
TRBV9,ASSVGGLMKDTQY
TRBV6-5,ASSRDRGGRETQY
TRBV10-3,AIRTSGSTDTQY
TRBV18,ASSRGTGDTYEQY
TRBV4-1,ASSQDRALMNTEAF
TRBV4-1,ASSRPAGGDEQF
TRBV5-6,ASSRDRGSLSNQPQH
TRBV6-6,ASSYSTGLGQPQH
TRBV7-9,ASSLGTSLSYEQY